Below, 10 T cell receptor beta chains from the same sample are listed, as sequenced in a study of blood T cell repertoires in COVID-19. Assay used: immunoSEQ multiplex PCR; TCRdb lists only in-frame clones, some missing. The sample lists around 400,000 clones; approximately 89% were seen once. The sequencing input was peripheral blood. All receptors derive from an older woman with COVID-19, enrolled during active disease.

The chain employs TRBV7-9 and TRBJ1-2; a weak D match, TRBD1 (6 bases). V dropped 5 bases and J dropped 0 bases, with 13 bases sitting between them. There are 15 residues in the CDR3. The germline V gene encodes CDR1 SEHNR and CDR2 FQNEAQ (reference sequence). CDR3 sequence reads: CASSRNRDPNYGYTF. CDR3 sequence (DNA): TGTGCCAGCAGCCGTAACAGGGACCCTAACTATGGCTACACCTTC.

The chain couples TRBV7-8 to TRBJ2-2, with D tentatively TRBD2 (6 bases). The CDR3 is 15 amino acids. Trimming pared 3 bases from V and 7 bases from J, leaving 15 bases between. Germline CDR1 SGHVS, CDR2 FQNEAQ. The DNA of the CDR3 is TGTGCCAGCAGCTTCTTGGGCGGGGCTGGCGGGGAGCTGTTTTTT. It specifies CASSFLGGAGGELFF.

This clone was seen once. The V gene is TRBV6-5, the J gene TRBJ2-7; TRBD2 is a possible D gene (5 bases). The CDR3 runs 10 residues. Germline CDR1 is MNHEY and CDR2 is SVGAGI. Trimming took off 7 bases at V and 6 bases at J, with 7 bases between the two ends. The CDR3: CASTGGEQYF. CDR3 bases: TGTGCCAGCACTGGAGGCGAGCAGTACTTC.

The rearrangement links TRBV28 to TRBJ1-5, with D perhaps matching TRBD1 (6 bases). CDR3 length: 15 amino acids. V was trimmed by 10 bases and J by 0 bases, leaving 16 bases between them. The germline CDR1 and CDR2 sequences are MDHEN and SYDVKM. The CDR3 region is CATGGAGYSNQPQHF. The CDR3 DNA reads as TGTGCCACCGGGGGGGCAGGGTATAGCAATCAGCCCCAGCATTTT.

This clone was seen a single time. This chain uses TRBV9 with TRBJ2-5; D possibly corresponds to TRBD2 (7 bases). Germline V CDR1 and CDR2: SGDLS, YYNGEE. Trimming removed 0 bases from V and 5 bases from J, with 11 bases in between. The CDR3 has 14 amino acids. CDR3 protein: CASSVGGGRETQYF. CDR3 DNA: TGTGCCAGCAGCGTAGGGGGGGGCCGGGAGACCCAGTACTTC.

The chain couples TRBV18 to TRBJ1-1; TRBD1 matches 10 bases. The V segment lost 4 bases and the J segment 1 base; nucleotides outside the gene matches: 3. The V gene's germline CDR1 is KGHSH and CDR2 LQKENI. This CDR3 contains 15 residues. The CDR3 sequence is CASSQRTGGNTEAFF. DNA for the CDR3: TGTGCCAGCTCACAACGGACAGGGGGGAACACTGAAGCTTTCTTT.

The CDR3 nucleotides read TGTGCCAGCAGTCCCATGGGGGGGGCGTACAATGAGCAGTTCTTC. This encodes CASSPMGGAYNEQFF. This chain uses TRBV6-5 with TRBJ2-1; D is possibly TRBD2 (7 bases). The CDR3 extends over 15 amino acids. V lost 5 bases and J lost 4, with 15 bases in between. The germline CDR1 and CDR2 sequences are MNHEY and SVGAGI.

V gene TRBV12-5 combines with J gene TRBJ1-5, with TRBD1 matching over 9 bases. V trimming: 6 bases; J trimming: 3 bases; junction bases outside the gene matches: 3. Germline V gene data show CDR1 as LGHNT and CDR2 as FRNRAP. The CDR3 is made up of 14 amino acids. The CDR3: CASGEQGANQPQHF. The CDR3 DNA is TGTGCTAGTGGGGAACAGGGGGCCAATCAGCCCCAGCATTTT.

This chain links TRBV9 with TRBJ2-6, with D hard to call. Trimming pared 4 bases from V and 0 bases from J, leaving 14 bases between. The CDR3 is 17 amino acids. Germline loops: CDR1 SGDLS, CDR2 YYNGEE. The chain's CDR3 is CASSPRQASSGANVLTF. In DNA form, the CDR3 reads TGTGCCAGCAGCCCCAGGCAGGCCTCCTCTGGGGCCAACGTCCTGACTTTC.

This rearrangement joins TRBV6-5 to TRBJ2-3; 9 positions agree with TRBD1. Losses at the gene ends were 6 bases for V and 5 bases for J; bases not matched to a gene: 9. In germline, CDR1 is MNHEY, CDR2 SVGAGI. The CDR3 loop spans 15 amino acids. CDR3 residues: CASSLQGARRDTQYF. CDR3 coding DNA: TGTGCCAGCAGCCTACAGGGGGCGCGGAGAGATACGCAGTATTTT.